The 10 T cell receptor beta chains presented below share a single source sample, sequenced in a study of blood T cell repertoires in COVID-19 (dated by TCRdb to 2020 to 2022). Preparation of the library involved the immunoSEQ multiplex PCR assay. Imported from immuneACCESS, the table was reduced by TCRdb to in-frame sequences with V and J called. These copies leave out some clones; in studies compared against another copy, an unresolved V gene accounts for under half, and the cause of the remainder is not known. The sample table contains approximately 240,000 clones; only one count was recorded for more than 80% of them. Under 3.5% of the sample is held by the ten biggest clonotypes. What was sequenced was PBMCs or T cells enriched from blood (not recorded which). The receptors derive from a woman under 30 in a cohort exposed to, infected with or recovered from COVID-19 (not recorded which).

J is TRBJ2-1 and V is TRBV19; maybe TRBD2 (6 bases). The CDR3 extends over 15 amino acids. The V gene lost 7 bases and the J gene lost 1 base, with 14 bases spanning the gap. Germline-derived CDR1 and CDR2 are LNHDA and SQIVND (reference sequence). The CDR3 DNA sequence: TGTGCCAGTATGCCGACTAGTGAGTCCTACAATGAGCAGTTCTTC. It encodes CASMPTSESYNEQFF.

The gene calls are TRBV5-1 and TRBJ2-5; 9 nucleotides match TRBD2. With 3 bases clipped from V and 2 bases from J, the junction kept 14 bases outside the gene matches. CDR1 and CDR2 (germline): SGHRS, YFSETQ. This CDR3 is built from 18 residues. The CDR3 loop reads CASSSLAARTSAQETQYF. The CDR3 coding sequence is TGCGCCAGCAGCTCGTTGGCGGCGAGGACTAGCGCACAAGAGACCCAGTACTTC.

This chain connects TRBV12-3 or TRBV12-4 to TRBJ2-2, with 7 bases that match TRBD1. The V segment lost 8 bases and the J segment 2 bases; nucleotides outside the gene matches: 2. The length of the CDR3 is 13 residues. The CDR3 DNA reads as TGTGCCAGCCGGGACAGCAACACCGGGGAGCTGTTTTTT. This codes for CASRDSNTGELFF.

This clone was seen only once. The rearrangement uses TRBV2 and TRBJ2-7; the D gene is possibly TRBD1 (5 bases). Per the germline V gene, CDR1 is SNHLY and CDR2 is FYNNEI. The CDR3 loop spans 13 amino acids. Trimming shortened V by 8 bases and J by 6 bases, and 17 bases separated the two germline ends. CDR3 sequence reads: CASALSQGLEQYF. DNA of the CDR3: TGTGCCAGCGCCCTGTCTCAGGGTCTCGAGCAGTACTTC.

The V gene is TRBV5-1, the J gene TRBJ1-2, with D hard to call. Trimming took 0 bases from V and 6 from J, leaving 9 bases between them. In germline, CDR1 is SGHRS, CDR2 YFSETQ. The CDR3 has 13 residues. The chain's CDR3 is CASSLVPGDGYTF. Here the CDR3 DNA reads TGCGCCAGCAGCTTGGTTCCCGGAGATGGCTACACCTTC.

The V and J genes are TRBV2 and TRBJ1-1; unclear D gene. The germline V gene has CDR1 SNHLY and CDR2 FYNNEI. With 7 bases removed from V and 3 bases from J, the gap between germline ends came to 12 bases. CDR3 length equals 13 residues. CDR3 DNA sequence: TGTGCCAGCAAGGATTCGACTTACACTGAAGCTTTCTTT. This translates into CASKDSTYTEAFF.

This chain connects TRBV6-6 to TRBJ2-7; D not certain. V lost 6 bases to trimming and J lost 3 bases, with 9 bases between them. CDR1 MNHNY and CDR2 SVGAGI come from the germline V gene (reference sequence). The CDR3 extends over 12 amino acids. In DNA form, the CDR3 reads TGTGCCAGCAGACCAAACATCTACGAGCAGTACTTC. Protein sequence: CASRPNIYEQYF.

V gene TRBV6-5 combines with J gene TRBJ1-1, with TRBD1 as a possible D gene (5 bases). The CDR3 spans 14 residues. Trimming pared 6 bases from V and 1 base from J, leaving 12 bases between. CDR1 and CDR2 (germline): MNHEY, SVGAGI. The CDR3, as DNA: TGTGCCAGCAGCCTCCGGGACTCGAACACTGAAGCTTTCTTT. It encodes CASSLRDSNTEAFF.

V gene TRBV7-8 combines with J gene TRBJ2-1; 8 positions agree with TRBD1. This CDR3 contains 14 residues. V lost 7 bases, J lost 6 bases, and 8 bases stayed unmatched. The germline V gene has CDR1 SGHVS and CDR2 FQNEAQ. DNA of the CDR3: TGTGCCAGCAAAACAGGGGGTAATAGCAATGAGCAGTTCTTC. It encodes CASKTGGNSNEQFF.

This clone showed up just once. CDR3 in DNA: TGTGCCAGCAGCCATTCGGATGGCTACACCTTC. Translating it yields CASSHSDGYTF. The chain combines TRBV3-1 (or the pseudogene TRBV3-2) with TRBJ1-2; D is unclear. CDR3 length: 11 amino acids. With 3 bases removed from V and 6 bases from J, the gap between germline ends came to 5 bases. Germline lookup yields CDR1 LGHDT and CDR2 YNNKEL (reference sequence).